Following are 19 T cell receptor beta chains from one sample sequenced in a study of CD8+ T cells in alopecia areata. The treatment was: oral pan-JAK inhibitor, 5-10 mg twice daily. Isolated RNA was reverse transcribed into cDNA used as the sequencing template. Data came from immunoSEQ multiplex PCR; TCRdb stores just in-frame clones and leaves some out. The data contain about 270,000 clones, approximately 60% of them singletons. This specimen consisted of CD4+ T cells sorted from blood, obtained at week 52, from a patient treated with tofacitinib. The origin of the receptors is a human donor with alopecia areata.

The CDR3 DNA follows: TGTGCCAGCAGCTTGGATCTAGCGGGGGGCCCGGAGACCCAGTACTTC. This encodes CASSLDLAGGPETQYF. The gene calls are TRBV5-4 and TRBJ2-5; 11 bases match TRBD2. Germline assignment: CDR1 SGHNT and CDR2 YYREEE (reference sequence). J was trimmed by 5 bases and V by 0 bases; bases with no gene match: 6. The CDR3 extends over 16 amino acids.

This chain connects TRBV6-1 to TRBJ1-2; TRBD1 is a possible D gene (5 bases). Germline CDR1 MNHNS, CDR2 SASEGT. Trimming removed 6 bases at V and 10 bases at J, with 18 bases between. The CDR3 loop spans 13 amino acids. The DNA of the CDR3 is TGTGCCAGCAGCACCGGGACCCGGATCACCTACACCTTC. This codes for CASSTGTRITYTF.

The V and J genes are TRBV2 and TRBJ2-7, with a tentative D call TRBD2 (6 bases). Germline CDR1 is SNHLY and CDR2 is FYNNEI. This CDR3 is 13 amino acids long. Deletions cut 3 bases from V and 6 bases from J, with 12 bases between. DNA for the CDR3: TGTGCCAGCAGTGACCGGGGGAGGAGCGAGCAGTACTTC. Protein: CASSDRGRSEQYF.

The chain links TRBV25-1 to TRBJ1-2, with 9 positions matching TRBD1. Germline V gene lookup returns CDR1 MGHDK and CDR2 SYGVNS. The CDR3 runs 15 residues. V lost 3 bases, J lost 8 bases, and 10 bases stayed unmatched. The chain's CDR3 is CASSDPGTGKIGYTF. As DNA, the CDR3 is TGTGCCAGCAGTGACCCCGGGACAGGGAAGATCGGCTACACCTTC.

The CDR3 region has the DNA TGTGCCAGCAGCTTCGACAGGGTCCATGAGCAGTTCTTC. This codes for CASSFDRVHEQFF. V and J are TRBV7-9 and TRBJ2-1, with 7 bases fitting TRBD1. After removal of 3 bases from V and 8 bases from J, the junction contained 4 bases not matched to a gene. The CDR3 has 13 residues. Germline loops: CDR1 SEHNR, CDR2 FQNEAQ (reference sequence).

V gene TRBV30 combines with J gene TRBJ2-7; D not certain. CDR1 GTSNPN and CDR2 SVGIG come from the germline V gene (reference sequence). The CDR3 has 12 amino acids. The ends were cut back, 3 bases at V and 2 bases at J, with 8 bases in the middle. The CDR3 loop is CAWRDGAYEQYF. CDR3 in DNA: TGTGCCTGGAGGGACGGAGCCTACGAGCAGTACTTC.

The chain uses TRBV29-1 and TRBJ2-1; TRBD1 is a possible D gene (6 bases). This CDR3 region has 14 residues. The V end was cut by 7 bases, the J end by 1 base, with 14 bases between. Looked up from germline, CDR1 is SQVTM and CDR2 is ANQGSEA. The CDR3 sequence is CSAGTGISYNEQFF. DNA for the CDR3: TGCAGCGCCGGAACAGGGATTTCCTACAATGAGCAGTTCTTC.

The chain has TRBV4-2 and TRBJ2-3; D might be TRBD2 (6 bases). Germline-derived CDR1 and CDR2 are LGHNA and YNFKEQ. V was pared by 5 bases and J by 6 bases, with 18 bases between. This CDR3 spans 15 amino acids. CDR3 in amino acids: CASSARTSREDTQYF. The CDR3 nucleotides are TGTGCCAGCAGCGCACGGACCTCTCGGGAGGATACGCAGTATTTT.

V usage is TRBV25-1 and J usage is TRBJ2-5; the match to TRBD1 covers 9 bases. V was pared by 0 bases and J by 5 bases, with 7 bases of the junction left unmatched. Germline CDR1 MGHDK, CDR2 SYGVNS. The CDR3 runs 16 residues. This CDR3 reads CASSEYLGQGKETQYF. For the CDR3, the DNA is TGTGCCAGCAGTGAATATTTGGGACAGGGAAAGGAGACCCAGTACTTC.

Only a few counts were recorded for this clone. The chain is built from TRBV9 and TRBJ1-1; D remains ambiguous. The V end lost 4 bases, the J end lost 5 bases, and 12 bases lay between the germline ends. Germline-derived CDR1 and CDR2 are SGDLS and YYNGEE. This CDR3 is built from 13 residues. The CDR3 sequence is CASSFAGETEAFF. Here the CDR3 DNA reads TGTGCCAGCAGCTTCGCAGGCGAAACTGAAGCTTTCTTT.

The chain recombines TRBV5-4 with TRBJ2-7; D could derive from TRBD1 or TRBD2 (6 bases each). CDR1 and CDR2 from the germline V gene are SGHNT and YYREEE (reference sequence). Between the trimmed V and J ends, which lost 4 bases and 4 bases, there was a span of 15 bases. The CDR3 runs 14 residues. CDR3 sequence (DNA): TGTGCCAGCAGCGACCGAAGGGGGGCATACGAGCAGTACTTC. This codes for CASSDRRGAYEQYF.

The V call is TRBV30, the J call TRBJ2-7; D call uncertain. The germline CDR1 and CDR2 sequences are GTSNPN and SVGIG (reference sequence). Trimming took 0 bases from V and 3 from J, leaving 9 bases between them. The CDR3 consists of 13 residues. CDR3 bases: TGTGCCTGGAGTGTAACACTCCACTACGAGCAGTACTTC. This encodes CAWSVTLHYEQYF.

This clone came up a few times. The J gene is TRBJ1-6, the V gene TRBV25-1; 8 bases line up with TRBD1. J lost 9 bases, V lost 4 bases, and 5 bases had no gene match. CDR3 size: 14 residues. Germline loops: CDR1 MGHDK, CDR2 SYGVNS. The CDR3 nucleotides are TGTGCCAGCAGTGTAACAGGGGGAGCTTCACCCCTCCACTTT. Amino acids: CASSVTGGASPLHF.

The CDR3 sequence is CSVSRTGEGDTQYF. The CDR3, as DNA: TGCAGCGTTTCCAGGACAGGGGAGGGGGATACGCAGTATTTT. V and J are TRBV29-1 and TRBJ2-3; 9 nucleotides align to TRBD1. J was trimmed by 6 bases and V by 5 bases; bases with no gene match: 9. The CDR3 runs 14 residues. Germline CDR1 reads SQVTM; CDR2 reads ANQGSEA.

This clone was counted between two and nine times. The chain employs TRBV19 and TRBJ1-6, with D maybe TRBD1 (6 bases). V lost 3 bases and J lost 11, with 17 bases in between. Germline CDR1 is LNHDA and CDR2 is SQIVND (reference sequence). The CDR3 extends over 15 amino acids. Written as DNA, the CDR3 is TGTGCCAGTAGTATGACGGGGCCTGAGGGGGCACCCCTCCACTTT. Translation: CASSMTGPEGAPLHF.

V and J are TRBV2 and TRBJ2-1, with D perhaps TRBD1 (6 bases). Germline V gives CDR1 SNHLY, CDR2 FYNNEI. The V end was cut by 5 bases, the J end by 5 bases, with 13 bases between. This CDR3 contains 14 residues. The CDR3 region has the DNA TGTGCCAGCAGTCTACAGGGTTGGGACAATGAGCAGTTCTTC. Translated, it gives CASSLQGWDNEQFF.

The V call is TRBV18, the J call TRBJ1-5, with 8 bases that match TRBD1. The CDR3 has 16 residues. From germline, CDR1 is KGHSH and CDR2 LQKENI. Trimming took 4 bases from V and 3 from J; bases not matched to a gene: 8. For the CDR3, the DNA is TGTGCCAGCTCACGGTGGGACAGGAGCGTCAATCAGCCCCAGCATTTT. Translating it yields CASSRWDRSVNQPQHF.

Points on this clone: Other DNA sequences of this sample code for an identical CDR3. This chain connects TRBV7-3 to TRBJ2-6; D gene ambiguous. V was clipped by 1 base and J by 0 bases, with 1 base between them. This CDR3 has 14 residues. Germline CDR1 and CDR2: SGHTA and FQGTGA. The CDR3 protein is CASSLNSGANVLTF. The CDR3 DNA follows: TGTGCCAGCAGCTTAAACTCTGGGGCCAACGTCCTGACTTTC.

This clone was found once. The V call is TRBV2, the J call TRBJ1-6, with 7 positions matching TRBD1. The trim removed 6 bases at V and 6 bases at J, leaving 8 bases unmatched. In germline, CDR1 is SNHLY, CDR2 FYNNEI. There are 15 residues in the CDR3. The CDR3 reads CASSAPTGANSPLHF. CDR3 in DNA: TGTGCCAGCAGCGCACCTACAGGGGCTAATTCACCCCTCCACTTT.